The clone carrying this T cell receptor beta chain turned up a few times. All the donors were Caucasian adults who lived in Nashville, Tennessee. These data are taken from a study of shared clonotypes between healthy human individuals. Each subset's genomic DNA was split evenly across several immunoSEQ plates. The protocol was immunoSEQ multiplex PCR, while the TCRdb copy is restricted to in-frame clones and leaves out a portion. Among around 2.1 million clones listed, approximately 95% were seen once. Between the trimmed V and J ends, which lost 4 bases and 2 bases, there was a span of 12 bases. The CDR3 runs to 14 residues. Germline CDR1 is SGHRS and CDR2 is YFSETQ.

The origin of this receptor is a man aged 18 to 29 in good health. This chain joins TRBV5-1 and TRBJ2-5; tentatively, D is TRBD1 or TRBD2 (5 bases each). Sample: naive CD4+ T cells sorted from blood. Subset here: CD45RA+ positively selected. In nucleotides, the CDR3 is TGCGCCAGCAGCCGAGTGGGGGTACAAGAGACCCAGTACTTC. Translation: CASSRVGVQETQYF.